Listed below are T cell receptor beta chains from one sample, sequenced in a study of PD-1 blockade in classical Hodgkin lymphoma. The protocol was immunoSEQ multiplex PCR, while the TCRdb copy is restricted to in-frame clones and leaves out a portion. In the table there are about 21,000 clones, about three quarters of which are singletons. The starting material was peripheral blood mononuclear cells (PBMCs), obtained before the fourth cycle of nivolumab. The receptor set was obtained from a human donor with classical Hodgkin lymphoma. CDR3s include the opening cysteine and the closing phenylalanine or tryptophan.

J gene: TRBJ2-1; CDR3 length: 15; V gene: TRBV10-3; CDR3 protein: CAISERLAGNNEQFF
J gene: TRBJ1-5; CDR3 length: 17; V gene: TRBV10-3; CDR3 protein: CAISESKGGGSNQPQHF
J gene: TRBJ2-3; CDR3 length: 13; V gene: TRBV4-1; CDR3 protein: CASSLTPTNTQYF
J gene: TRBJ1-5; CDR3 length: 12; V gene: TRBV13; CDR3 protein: CASSLVDQPQHF
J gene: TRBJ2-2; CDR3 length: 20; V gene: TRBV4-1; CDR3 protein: CASSRYRGPVLSAGTGELFF
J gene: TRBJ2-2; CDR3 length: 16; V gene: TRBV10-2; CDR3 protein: CASSDRQGLNTGELFF
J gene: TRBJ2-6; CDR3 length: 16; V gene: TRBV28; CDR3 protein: CASTQPPGSGANVLTF
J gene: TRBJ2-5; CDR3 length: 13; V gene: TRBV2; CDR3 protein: CASSATREETQYF
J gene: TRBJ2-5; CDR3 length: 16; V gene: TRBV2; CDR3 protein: CASRGLAGGWVETQYF
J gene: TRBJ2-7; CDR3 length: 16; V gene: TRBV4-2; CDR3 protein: CASSPRRTGDDYEQYF
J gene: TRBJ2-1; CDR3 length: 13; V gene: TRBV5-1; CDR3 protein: CASSSPSGNEQFF
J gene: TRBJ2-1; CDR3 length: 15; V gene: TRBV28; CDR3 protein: CASRGTGDAYNEQFF
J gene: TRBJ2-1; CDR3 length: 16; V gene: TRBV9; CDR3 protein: CASSVVGTSGKNEQFF
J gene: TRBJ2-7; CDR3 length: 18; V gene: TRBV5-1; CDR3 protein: CASSPGGLAGNRAYEQYF
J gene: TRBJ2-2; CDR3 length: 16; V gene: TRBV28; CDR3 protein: CASSRHGTGGTGELFF
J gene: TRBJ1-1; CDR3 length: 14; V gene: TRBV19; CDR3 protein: CASSILLGDTEAFF
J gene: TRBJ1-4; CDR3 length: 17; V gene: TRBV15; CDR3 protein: CATSRDMQGRSGEKLFF
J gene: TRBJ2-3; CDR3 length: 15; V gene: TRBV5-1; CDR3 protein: CASSLFEQSGGTQYF
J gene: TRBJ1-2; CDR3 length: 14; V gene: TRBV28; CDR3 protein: CASSLRVLDYGYTF
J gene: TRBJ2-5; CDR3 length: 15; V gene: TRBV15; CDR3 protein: CATSRGRLLMETQYF
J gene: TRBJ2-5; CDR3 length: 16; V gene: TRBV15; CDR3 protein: CATSRAIGTGEETQYF
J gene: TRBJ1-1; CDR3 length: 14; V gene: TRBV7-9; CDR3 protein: CASSFSRGNTEAFF
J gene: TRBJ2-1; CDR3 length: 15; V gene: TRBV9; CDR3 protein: CASSGRQGPLNEQLF
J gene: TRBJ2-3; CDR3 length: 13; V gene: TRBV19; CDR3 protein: CASSRQNTDTQYF
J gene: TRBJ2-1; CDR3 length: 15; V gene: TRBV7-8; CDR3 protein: CASSLGSSGRGEQFF
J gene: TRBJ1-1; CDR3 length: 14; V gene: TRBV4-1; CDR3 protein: CASRLTRMNTEAFF
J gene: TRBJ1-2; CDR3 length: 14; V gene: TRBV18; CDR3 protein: CASSPIADGYGYTF
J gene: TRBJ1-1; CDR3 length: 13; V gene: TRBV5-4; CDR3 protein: CASSLRGVTEAFF
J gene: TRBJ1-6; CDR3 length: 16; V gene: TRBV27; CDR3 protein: CASSLYSGGAGSPLHF
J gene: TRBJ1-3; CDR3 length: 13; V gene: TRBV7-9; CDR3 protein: CASSDTTGHTIYF
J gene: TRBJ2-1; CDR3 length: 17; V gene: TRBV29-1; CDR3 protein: CSVETLGGDSSYNEQFF
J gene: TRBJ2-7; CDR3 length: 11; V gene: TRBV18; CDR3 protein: CASSPAIEQYF
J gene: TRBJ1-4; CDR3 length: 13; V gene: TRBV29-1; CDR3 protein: CSATGLTNEKLFF
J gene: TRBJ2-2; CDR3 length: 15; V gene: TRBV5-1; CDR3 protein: CASSLGFRNTGELFF
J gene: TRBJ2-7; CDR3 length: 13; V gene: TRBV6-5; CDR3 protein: CASRTLVSYEQYF
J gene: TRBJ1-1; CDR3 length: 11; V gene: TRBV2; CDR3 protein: CASSVHLGAFF
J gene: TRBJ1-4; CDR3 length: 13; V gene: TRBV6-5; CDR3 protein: CASSLGLNEKLFF
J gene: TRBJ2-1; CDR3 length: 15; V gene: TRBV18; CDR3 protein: CASSPAGSSINEQFF
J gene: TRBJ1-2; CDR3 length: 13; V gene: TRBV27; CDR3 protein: CASSLGGGYGYTF
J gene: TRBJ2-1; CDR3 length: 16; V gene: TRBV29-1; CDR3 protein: CSVLHNWARHFNEQFF
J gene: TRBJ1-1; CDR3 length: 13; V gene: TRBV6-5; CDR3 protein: CASRTTGGTEAFF
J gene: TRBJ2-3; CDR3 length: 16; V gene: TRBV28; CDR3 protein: CASSPLPGTATDTQYF
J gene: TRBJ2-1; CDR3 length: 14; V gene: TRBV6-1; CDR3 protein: CASSEWVGRDEQFF
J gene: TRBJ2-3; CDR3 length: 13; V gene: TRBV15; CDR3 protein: CATSRAGVATQYF
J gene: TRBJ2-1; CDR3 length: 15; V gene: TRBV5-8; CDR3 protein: CASSVGHSKWEEQFF
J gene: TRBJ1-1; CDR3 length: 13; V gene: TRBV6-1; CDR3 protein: CASSPGGITEAFF
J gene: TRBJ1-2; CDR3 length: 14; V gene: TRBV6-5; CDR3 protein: CASSRSGTGYGYTF
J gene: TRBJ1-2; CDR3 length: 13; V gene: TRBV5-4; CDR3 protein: CASSFRGADGYTF
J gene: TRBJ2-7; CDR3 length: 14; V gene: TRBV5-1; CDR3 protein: CASSLGTSAYEQYF
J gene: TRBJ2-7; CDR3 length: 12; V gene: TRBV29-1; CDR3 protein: CSVDGRAGEQYF
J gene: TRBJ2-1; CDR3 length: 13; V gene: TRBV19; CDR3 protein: CASRRGVYNEQFF
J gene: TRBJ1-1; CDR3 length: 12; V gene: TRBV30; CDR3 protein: CALDRDGTEAFF
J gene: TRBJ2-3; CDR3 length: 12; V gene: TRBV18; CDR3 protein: CASSPPLDTQYF
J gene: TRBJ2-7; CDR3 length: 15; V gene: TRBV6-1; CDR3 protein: CASIDAREGLGEQYF
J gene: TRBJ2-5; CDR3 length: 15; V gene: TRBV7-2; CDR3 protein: CASSLNFVIQETQYF
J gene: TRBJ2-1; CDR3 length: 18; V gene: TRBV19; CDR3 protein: CASSTTGTSGRATNEQFF
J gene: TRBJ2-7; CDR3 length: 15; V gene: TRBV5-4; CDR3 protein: CASSLTSGVAYEQYF